Sequencing of this T cell receptor (beta chain) was carried out in a study of T cells after yellow fever vaccination. General study points: Reappearance after the booster was observed for most primary-vaccination clones (96% CD4, approximately 90% CD8).

TCRdb fed the 5' RACE reads into MiXCR, producing one record per CDR3 protein. The table includes under 300,000 distinct CDR3 sequences, around 6.7% detected once. CDR1 and CDR2 from the germline V gene are DFQATT and SNEGSKA (reference sequence). V lost 6 bases and J lost 3, with 32 bases in between. This CDR3 has 19 residues. This clonotype was recorded many times. Its antigen remains unidentified. The chain combines TRBV20-1 with TRBJ2-5, with D possibly called TRBD1 or TRBD2 (5 bases each). The sample consisted of CD4+ T cells sorted from PBMCs, taken on the day of the yellow fever booster vaccination. This receptor was identified in a man aged 30 to 39 who received the YFV17D yellow fever vaccine. This CDR3 reads CSAQSGPGQTMLIKETQYF. As DNA, the CDR3 is TGCAGTGCCCAGTCCGGACCGGGGCAAACGATGCTCATAAAAGAGACCCAGTACTTC.